The sequence of this T cell receptor (beta chain) was determined in a study of T cell responses to AZD1222 COVID-19 vaccine. Of note for this clone: Its antigen is currently unknown.

Study outcomes and limitations: After two AZD1222 doses, spike-specific TCR breadth and depth rose versus day 0. Every sample of the repertoires postdated the peak T cell response. Baseline seropositivity characterized only 5 or 6 AZD1222 recipients. Of spike-specific TCRs, nearly half reportedly target regions left unmutated in variants.

The CDR3 extends over 16 amino acids. Trimming removed 0 bases from V and 5 bases from J, with 17 bases in between. CDR1 is SGHRS and CDR2 is YFSETQ in the germline V gene. Sequencing was performed with immunoSEQ multiplex PCR; in TCRdb, only in-frame clones are kept and a portion is missing. This repertoire shows 200,000 to 250,000 clones, 85% to 95% found once; its top ten account for 1%. The source of this sequence is an adult in good health. The rearrangement uses TRBV5-1 and TRBJ1-1; D is ambiguous. This sample comprised peripheral blood, obtained on day 0 of MenACWY control vaccination. CDR3 residues: CASSLEGSATKTEAFF. The CDR3, as DNA: TGCGCCAGCAGCTTGGAAGGGAGTGCCACCAAGACTGAAGCTTTCTTT.